Below are 26 T cell receptor beta chains sequenced from a single sample in a study of blood T cell repertoires in COVID-19. Produced via immunoSEQ multiplex PCR; TCRdb's table is partial and in-frame only. The sample yields under 200,000 clones, about 90% seen once. The material sequenced was peripheral blood. The receptor source for this set is a man between 60 and 70 years old with active or convalescent COVID-19.

J is TRBJ1-5 and V is TRBV5-1; 7 bases are a match to TRBD1. V shed 2 bases and J 3 bases; nucleotides not matched to a gene: 5. Germline V gene lookup returns CDR1 SGHRS and CDR2 YFSETQ. This CDR3 region has 15 residues. CDR3 DNA: TGCGCCAGCAGCTTATCGACAGGGTTCAATCAGCCCCAGCATTTT. It is translated as CASSLSTGFNQPQHF.

The chain links TRBV7-9 to TRBJ2-2; D unclear. CDR1 is SEHNR, CDR2 FQNEAQ, per germline (reference sequence). The V and J ends lost 5 bases and 6 bases respectively, with 19 bases between them. There are 16 residues in the CDR3. In DNA form, the CDR3 reads TGTGCCAGCAGCCTCAATGGGCGATTTACCGCCGGGGAGCTGTTTTTT. Protein sequence: CASSLNGRFTAGELFF.

The CDR3 sequence is CASSKKVRGLRETQYF. CDR3 DNA sequence: TGTGCCAGCAGCAAAAAAGTCAGGGGCCTAAGGGAGACCCAGTACTTC. The rearrangement uses TRBV21-1 and TRBJ2-5; the D segment call TRBD1 is taken from the table without a DNA check. TRBV21-1 represents a pseudogene. This CDR3 has 16 amino acids.

The gene calls are TRBV2 and TRBJ2-7; D perhaps matches TRBD2 (6 bases). In germline, CDR1 is SNHLY, CDR2 FYNNEI. This CDR3 is 12 amino acids long. V was shortened by 7 bases and J by 5 bases, with 12 bases between the two germline ends. CDR3 amino acids: CASNSGDNEQYF. Here the CDR3 DNA reads TGTGCCAGCAACTCGGGGGATAACGAGCAGTACTTC.

This rearrangement joins TRBV11-2 to TRBJ2-7, with D tentatively TRBD2 (5 bases). Germline V gene data show CDR1 as SGHAT and CDR2 as FQNNGV. The CDR3 covers 13 residues. V was cut by 8 bases and J by 0 bases, with 11 bases left in between. CDR3 amino acids: CASRITSSYEQYF. CDR3 nucleotides: TGTGCCAGCCGGATAACTAGCTCCTACGAGCAGTACTTC.

This clone came up a few times. This sequence joins TRBV9 and TRBJ2-7, with 7 bases that match TRBD1. The CDR3 is 12 residues long. The germline V gene has CDR1 SGDLS and CDR2 YYNGEE. Trimming at V came to 2 bases and at J to 6 bases, leaving 2 bases not matched to a gene. In DNA form, the CDR3 reads TGTGCCAGCAGCGTCTCAGGGGGCGAGCAGTACTTC. Residues: CASSVSGGEQYF.

V is TRBV18 and J is TRBJ1-3, with 7 bases identical to TRBD1. Per germline, CDR1 KGHSH and CDR2 LQKENI. Unmatched junction bases numbered 3, after V lost 3 bases and J lost 4 bases. The CDR3 extends over 14 amino acids. The CDR3 DNA sequence: TGTGCCAGCTCACCCCAGGGACAGGGAAACACCATATATTTT. Amino acids: CASSPQGQGNTIYF. Supplemented by reference TRBV18 and TRBJ1-3, the full variable domain reads NAGVMQNPRHLVRRRGQEARLRCSPMKGHSHVYWYRQLPEEGLKFMVYLQKENIIDESGMPKERFSAEFPKEGPSILRIQQVVRGDSAAYFCASSPQGQGNTIYFGEGSWLTVV.

This sequence joins TRBV6-5 and TRBJ2-3, with D possibly matching TRBD1 (6 bases). Trimming took 6 bases from V and 4 from J, leaving 14 bases between them. The CDR3 length is 14 residues. CDR1 MNHEY and CDR2 SVGAGI come from the germline V gene. This CDR3 is CASSDPDRSDTQYF. The DNA for the CDR3 is TGTGCCAGCAGCGATCCCGACAGGTCAGATACGCAGTATTTT.

This rearrangement joins TRBV27 to TRBJ1-2; maybe TRBD1 (6 bases). CDR3 length: 13 amino acids. Germline values: CDR1 MNHEY, CDR2 SMNVEV (reference sequence). V lost 6 bases to trimming and J lost 8 bases, with 16 bases between them. This CDR3 is CASSPQGVGGYTF. CDR3 nucleotides: TGTGCCAGCAGCCCACAGGGAGTAGGAGGCTACACCTTC.

The chain joins TRBV4-1 to TRBJ1-4; D may be TRBD1 (5 bases). The germline gives CDR1 MGHRA, CDR2 YSYEKL. Between the trimmed V and J ends, which lost 1 base and 5 bases, there was a span of 11 bases. This CDR3 region has 15 residues. CDR3 in DNA: TGCGCCAGCAGCCAAGGTATCCAGGGAAATGAAAAACTGTTTTTT. Its translation: CASSQGIQGNEKLFF.

This rearrangement joins TRBV7-9 to TRBJ2-2; unclear D gene. Germline V lookup: CDR1 SEHNR, CDR2 FQNEAQ (reference sequence). The V end lost 3 bases, the J end lost 3 bases, and 8 bases lay between the germline ends. The CDR3 contains 14 residues. CDR3 protein: CASSFLIDTGELFF. The CDR3 region has the DNA TGTGCCAGCAGCTTCCTAATAGACACCGGGGAGCTGTTTTTT.

The chain has TRBV30 and TRBJ1-2, with a tentative D call TRBD1 (5 bases). The germline V gene encodes CDR1 GTSNPN and CDR2 SVGIG (reference sequence). This CDR3 contains 10 residues. Trimming stripped 6 bases from V and 9 bases from J, with 11 bases between. CDR3 nucleotides: TGTGCCTGCCACGCAGGGAGCTACACCTTC. Protein sequence: CACHAGSYTF. The whole variable domain, remainder taken from reference TRBV30 and TRBJ1-2, is SQTIHQWPATLVQPVGSPLSLECTVEGTSNPNLYWYRQAAGRGLQLLFYSVGIGQISSEVPQNLSASRPQDRQFILSSKKLLLSDSGFYLCACHAGSYTFGSGTRLTVV.

The chain couples TRBV10-3 to TRBJ1-3; TRBD1 is a possible D gene (5 bases). V was trimmed by 6 bases and J by 0 bases, leaving 15 bases between them. The length of the CDR3 is 16 residues. CDR1 is ENHRY, CDR2 SYGVKD, per germline. The CDR3 sequence is CAISPRDSSSGNTIYF. The CDR3 DNA reads TGTGCCATCAGCCCGAGAGACAGCAGCTCTGGAAACACCATATATTTT.

This clone has just one count. V and J are TRBV11-1 and TRBJ1-2; no clear D gene. Trimming took off 5 bases at V and 4 bases at J, with 17 bases between the two ends. CDR1 is SGHAT, CDR2 FQDESV, per germline (reference sequence). The CDR3 runs to 15 residues. The CDR3 region is CASSPIRGFGYGYTF. In DNA, the CDR3 is TGTGCCAGCAGCCCCATCCGGGGATTCGGCTATGGCTACACCTTC.

The chain combines TRBV19 with TRBJ1-1; 9 nucleotides align to TRBD1. J was trimmed by 3 bases and V by 6 bases; bases with no gene match: 8. The CDR3 has 15 amino acids. Per the germline V gene, CDR1 is LNHDA and CDR2 is SQIVND (reference sequence). CDR3 loop: CASRRQDRGDTEAFF. The CDR3 nucleotides read TGTGCCAGTAGACGACAAGACAGGGGGGACACTGAAGCTTTCTTT.

J is TRBJ1-5 and V is TRBV5-1; TRBD1 aligns across 7 bases. The CDR3 sequence is 15 residues long. V lost 2 bases, J lost 7 bases, and 9 bases stayed unmatched. Germline V lookup: CDR1 SGHRS, CDR2 YFSETQ. Here the CDR3 reads CASSLGSTGNQPQHF. The CDR3 nucleotides are TGCGCCAGCAGCTTAGGGTCGACAGGGAACCAGCCCCAGCATTTT.

V gene TRBV5-5 combines with J gene TRBJ1-5, with D possibly TRBD1 on 5 matching bases. Germline CDR1 is SGHKS and CDR2 is YYEKEE (reference sequence). With 0 bases removed from V and 3 bases from J, the gap between germline ends came to 13 bases. The CDR3 sequence is 16 residues long. DNA of the CDR3: TGTGCCAGCAGCTTGGATCGGGCAGGGATCAATCAGCCCCAGCATTTT. Protein product: CASSLDRAGINQPQHF.

CDR3 loop: CASSLGGGSYEQYF. CDR3 DNA: TGTGCCAGCAGCTTGGGCGGGGGTTCCTACGAGCAGTACTTC. The J gene is TRBJ2-7, the V gene TRBV13; 7 nucleotides line up with TRBD2. The CDR3 consists of 14 residues. Germline CDR1 PRHDT, CDR2 FYEKMQ (reference sequence). V dropped 3 bases and J dropped 1; count of bases not matched to a gene: 3.

This clone was observed once. In nucleotides, the CDR3 is TGCGCCAGCAGCCAAGCCCAGACAGGGGGCAACAATGAGCAGTTCTTC. This sequence encodes CASSQAQTGGNNEQFF. The gene calls are TRBV4-1 and TRBJ2-1, with 10 nucleotides matching TRBD1. The ends lost 1 base at V and 5 bases at J; junction bases unmatched: 5. There are 16 residues in the CDR3. CDR1 is MGHRA and CDR2 is YSYEKL in the germline V gene.

The chain is built from TRBV27 and TRBJ1-1, with D possibly matching TRBD1 (5 bases). CDR3 size: 15 residues. The germline gives CDR1 MNHEY, CDR2 SMNVEV (reference sequence). V dropped 3 bases and J dropped 4 bases, with 15 bases sitting between them. The CDR3, as DNA: TGTGCCAGCAGTTTTGGCAGGGCAATTGGCACTGAAGCTTTCTTT. Its protein product is CASSFGRAIGTEAFF.

The chain links TRBV5-1 to TRBJ1-2; D may be TRBD1 (6 bases). The CDR3 contains 13 residues. CDR1 and CDR2 (germline): SGHRS, YFSETQ. V was trimmed by 4 bases and J by 2 bases, leaving 9 bases between them. CDR3 bases: TGCGCCAGCAGCGCAACAGGGAACTATGGCTACACCTTC. As protein: CASSATGNYGYTF.

The V gene is TRBV14, the J gene TRBJ2-7; a weak D match, TRBD1 (6 bases). This CDR3 comprises 15 residues. Germline CDR1 reads SGHDN; CDR2 reads FVKESK. V shed 2 bases and J shed 7 bases, with 18 bases lying between them. Here the CDR3 DNA reads TGTGCCAGCAGCCAATGGGGACACCCTCAAGGAGAGCAGTACTTC. This gives the protein CASSQWGHPQGEQYF.

The gene calls are TRBV19 and TRBJ1-1; D gene uncertain. This CDR3 has 16 residues. The germline CDR1 and CDR2 sequences are LNHDA and SQIVND (reference sequence). Trimming pared 6 bases from V and 5 bases from J, leaving 22 bases between. CDR3 region: CASSPLWKAGGTEAFF. For the CDR3, the DNA is TGTGCCAGTAGCCCACTCTGGAAGGCAGGTGGTACTGAAGCTTTCTTT.

The rearrangement uses TRBV5-1 and TRBJ1-1; 8 positions agree with TRBD1. Germline lookup yields CDR1 SGHRS and CDR2 YFSETQ. V lost 0 bases, J lost 4 bases, and 2 bases stayed unmatched. The length of the CDR3 is 14 residues. For the CDR3, the DNA is TGCGCCAGCAGCTTGGCACAGGGGGGCACTGAAGCTTTCTTT. Translated, it gives CASSLAQGGTEAFF. The full variable domain, completed using reference TRBV5-1 and TRBJ1-1, is KAGVTQTPRYLIKTRGQQVTLSCSPISGHRSVSWYQQTPGQGLQFLFEYFSETQRNKGNFPGRFSGRQFSNSRSEMNVSTLELGDSALYLCASSLAQGGTEAFFGQGTRLTVV.

V and J are TRBV5-1 and TRBJ2-1; D remains unclear. The CDR3 extends over 12 amino acids. V lost 0 bases to trimming and J lost 5 bases, with 3 bases between them. Germline lookup yields CDR1 SGHRS and CDR2 YFSETQ. The CDR3 DNA sequence: TGCGCCAGCAGCTTGGCGGACAATGAGCAGTTCTTC. Its protein product is CASSLADNEQFF.

V and J are TRBV20-1 and TRBJ1-1; D is perhaps TRBD1 (6 bases). The CDR3 sequence is 11 residues long. V was shortened by 6 bases and J by 4 bases, with 9 bases between the two germline ends. Germline CDR1 reads DFQATT; CDR2 reads SNEGSKA (reference sequence). CDR3 in DNA: TGCAGTGCGGGGGCAAGCACTGAAGCTTTCTTT. As protein: CSAGASTEAFF.